These 27 T cell receptor beta chains were all obtained from the same sample, sequenced in a study of Tregs in tolerant kidney transplant recipients. Data came from immunoSEQ multiplex PCR; TCRdb stores just in-frame clones and leaves some out. This repertoire shows 45,000 to 55,000 clones, 91% found once; its top ten account for about 16%. The nonmyeloablative bone marrow transplants came from related graft donors, with transient mixed chimerism. The specimen was CD8+ T cells from blood (PBMCs), collected 24 months after the transplant. The receptors derive from a human patient who received a combined kidney and bone marrow transplant. The graft donor may be the source of some T cells.

The chain has TRBV5-4 and TRBJ2-5; D is ambiguous. CDR3 length: 15 residues. Germline assignment: CDR1 SGHNT and CDR2 YYREEE (reference sequence). V lost 0 bases to trimming and J lost 4 bases, with 13 bases between them. CDR3 loop: CASSLGLGTGETQYF. The CDR3 DNA reads TGTGCCAGCAGCTTGGGTCTGGGTACGGGAGAGACCCAGTACTTC.

V usage is TRBV4-1 and J usage is TRBJ2-2; tentatively, D is TRBD2 (5 bases). CDR3 size: 15 residues. CDR1 is MGHRA, CDR2 YSYEKL, per germline. V lost 6 bases and J lost 3, with 14 bases in between. CDR3 DNA: TGCGCCAGCAGGTCGGGGAGTGGGGACACCGGGGAGCTGTTTTTT. Its protein is CASRSGSGDTGELFF.

This clone is a singleton in its sample. This sequence joins TRBV7-6 and TRBJ1-2; TRBD1 might be the D (6 bases). The CDR3 runs to 12 residues. V was pared by 5 bases and J by 6 bases, with 10 bases between. Germline loops: CDR1 SGHVS, CDR2 FNYEAQ. CDR3 sequence: CASSPDSHGYTF. The DNA of the CDR3 is TGTGCCAGCAGCCCGGACAGTCATGGCTACACCTTC.

Details on this clone: This CDR3 is also generated by other DNA sequences in the sample. The J gene is TRBJ1-6, the V gene TRBV27, with a possible D match to TRBD1 (6 bases). Looked up from germline, CDR1 is MNHEY and CDR2 is SMNVEV (reference sequence). V dropped 3 bases and J dropped 3 bases, with 9 bases sitting between them. CDR3 length: 15 amino acids. CDR3 DNA: TGTGCCAGCAGTTTCAGGGGAGTCTATAATTCACCCCTCCACTTT. Translated, it gives CASSFRGVYNSPLHF.

J is TRBJ2-7 and V is TRBV27; a possible D gene is TRBD1 (5 bases). With 2 bases removed from V and 5 bases from J, the gap between germline ends came to 13 bases. The CDR3 is 14 residues long. CDR1 is MNHEY and CDR2 is SMNVEV in the germline V gene (reference sequence). CDR3 nucleotides: TGTGCCAGCAGTTTACCAGGGTTCGAGCACGAGCAGTACTTC. Translating gives CASSLPGFEHEQYF.

This clone was found once. V gene TRBV13 combines with J gene TRBJ2-3, with 7 bases matching TRBD2. Looked up from germline, CDR1 is PRHDT and CDR2 is FYEKMQ (reference sequence). With V trimmed by 5 bases and J by 0 bases, 5 bases remained unmatched. The CDR3 has 15 residues. As DNA, the CDR3 is TGTGCCAGCAGCCCCCGTAGCGGGAGCACAGATACGCAGTATTTT. The encoded protein is CASSPRSGSTDTQYF.

The V and J genes are TRBV7-6 and TRBJ1-1, with 10 bases aligning to TRBD1. Germline trimming cut 6 bases from V and 8 bases from J; bases unmatched to any gene: 3. The length of the CDR3 is 12 residues. The germline CDR1 and CDR2 sequences are SGHVS and FNYEAQ. The CDR3 bases are TGTGCCAGCAGTTCGGACAGGGGGGAAGCTTTCTTT. Amino acids: CASSSDRGEAFF. Looking up the rest from reference TRBV7-6 and TRBJ1-1 gives the full variable domain: GAGVSQSPRYKVTKRGQDVALRCDPISGHVSLYWYRQALGQGPEFLTYFNYEAQQDKSGLPNDRFSAERPEGSISTLTIQRTEQRDSAMYRCASSSDRGEAFFGQGTRLTVV.

The chain combines TRBV11-3 with TRBJ2-4, with TRBD2 matching 7 bases. V gave up 1 base and J gave up 9 bases; unmatched junction bases: 9. CDR3 size: 15 residues. CDR1 SGHNT and CDR2 YENEEA come from the germline V gene. Here the CDR3 DNA reads TGTGCCAGCAGCTTAGTGGGGGGGGAAGACGTCATTCAGTACTTC. This translates into CASSLVGGEDVIQYF.

V is TRBV6-7 and J is TRBJ2-7; 10 bases are a match to TRBD2. TRBV6-7 qualifies as an ORF whose function is uncertain. The CDR3 sequence is 12 residues long. The junction had 3 bases not matched to a gene; V was cut back by 7 bases and J by 6 bases. This CDR3 is CASMTSGPEQYF. The CDR3, as DNA: TGTGCCAGCATGACTAGCGGGCCCGAGCAGTACTTC.

The rearrangement links TRBV18 to TRBJ2-5; 12 nucleotides match TRBD2. Germline assignment: CDR1 KGHSH and CDR2 LQKENI. Trimming at V came to 6 bases and at J to 5 bases, leaving 7 bases not matched to a gene. The CDR3 is made up of 15 amino acids. CDR3 DNA: TGTGCCAGCTCTAAGACTAGCGGGAGCGGGGAGACCCAGTACTTC. It specifies CASSKTSGSGETQYF.

J is TRBJ1-3 and V is TRBV5-1, with D perhaps TRBD1 (6 bases). The CDR3 spans 16 residues. Trimming left V 4 bases short and J 0 bases short, with 14 bases between. CDR1 is SGHRS and CDR2 is YFSETQ in the germline V gene. The CDR3 protein is CASSRAGDLSGNTIYF. In nucleotides, the CDR3 is TGCGCCAGCAGCAGAGCAGGGGACCTCTCTGGAAACACCATATATTTT. The full variable domain, with the rest looked up from reference TRBV5-1 and TRBJ1-3, is KAGVTQTPRYLIKTRGQQVTLSCSPISGHRSVSWYQQTPGQGLQFLFEYFSETQRNKGNFPGRFSGRQFSNSRSEMNVSTLELGDSALYLCASSRAGDLSGNTIYFGEGSWLTVV.

The gene calls are TRBV15 and TRBJ2-7; D remains unclear. This CDR3 region has 13 residues. Germline CDR1 and CDR2: LNHNV and YYDKDF (reference sequence). V was cut by 1 base and J by 6 bases, with 10 bases left in between. CDR3 coding DNA: TGTGCCACCAGCAGAGCCGCCCTTAGCGAGCAGTACTTC. Protein sequence: CATSRAALSEQYF.

The V and J genes are TRBV7-6 and TRBJ2-1; TRBD2 matches at 7 bases. The CDR3 runs to 12 residues. Germline V CDR1 and CDR2: SGHVS, FNYEAQ. The J segment lost 12 bases and the V segment lost 6 bases, leaving 8 bases of the junction unmatched. The CDR3 DNA sequence: TGTGCCAGCAGATCCGACGGGGGGACGCAGTTCTTC. It codes for CASRSDGGTQFF.

This rearrangement joins TRBV9 to TRBJ2-5, with a weak D call TRBD2 (6 bases). This CDR3 spans 18 amino acids. Germline values: CDR1 SGDLS, CDR2 YYNGEE. Trimming cost V 0 bases and J 4 bases, with 22 bases left between them. This CDR3 is CASSVGPKHQRVGETQYF. Here the CDR3 DNA reads TGTGCCAGCAGCGTAGGTCCCAAGCATCAGCGGGTTGGAGAGACCCAGTACTTC.

The chain employs TRBV4-1 and TRBJ2-1; TRBD1 agrees at 7 bases. There are 15 residues in the CDR3. Trimming at V came to 4 bases and at J to 8 bases, leaving 11 bases not matched to a gene. Germline lookup yields CDR1 MGHRA and CDR2 YSYEKL. The CDR3 DNA follows: TGCGCCAGCAGCCTACTGGACAGGTCTTGGGATGAGCAGTTCTTC. It encodes CASSLLDRSWDEQFF.

This clone was seen a single time. The V and J genes are TRBV28 and TRBJ1-1, with D possibly TRBD1 on 5 matching bases. Trimming took 6 bases from V and 1 from J, leaving 15 bases between them. Germline V CDR1 and CDR2: MDHEN, SYDVKM. This CDR3 has 15 residues. DNA for the CDR3: TGTGCCAGCAGCCTAGGGCCCGGGGGGAACACTGAAGCTTTCTTT. Translated: CASSLGPGGNTEAFF.

The rearrangement joins TRBV13 to TRBJ1-4; possibly TRBD1 for D (5 bases). The CDR3 has 15 residues. CDR1 is PRHDT and CDR2 is FYEKMQ in the germline V gene (reference sequence). V was pared by 5 bases and J by 4 bases, with 14 bases between. The CDR3 here is CASSTRTGVNEKLFF. CDR3 nucleotides: TGTGCCAGCAGCACCCGCACGGGGGTTAATGAAAAACTGTTTTTT.

This chain links TRBV4-1 with TRBJ2-1; 10 positions match TRBD1. The CDR3 covers 14 residues. The trim removed 6 bases at V and 7 bases at J, leaving 6 bases unmatched. CDR1 MGHRA and CDR2 YSYEKL come from the germline V gene. The CDR3 here is CASRAGTGVNEQFF. In nucleotides, the CDR3 is TGCGCCAGCAGGGCCGGGACAGGGGTGAATGAGCAGTTCTTC.

By frequency in the sample, this clone is medium-sized. V is TRBV6-6 and J is TRBJ1-4; 7 nucleotides match TRBD1. The germline CDR1 and CDR2 sequences are MNHNY and SVGAGI (reference sequence). The CDR3 extends over 15 amino acids. V was pared by 4 bases and J by 5 bases, with 7 bases of the junction left unmatched. The CDR3 sequence: CASSSPRGRNEKLFF. The CDR3 DNA reads TGTGCCAGCAGTTCCCCTAGGGGGCGGAATGAAAAACTGTTTTTT.

This rearrangement joins TRBV4-2 to TRBJ2-7, with a tentative D call TRBD2 (5 bases). CDR1 is LGHNA and CDR2 is YNFKEQ in the germline V gene. Trimming removed 4 bases at V and 5 bases at J, with 18 bases between. This CDR3 is built from 15 residues. CDR3 nucleotides: TGTGCCAGCAGCCCCGAGACTACTTCAACGAACGAGCAGTACTTC. It is translated as CASSPETTSTNEQYF.

This clone has only a few counts. V gene TRBV6-5 combines with J gene TRBJ1-1; 8 nucleotides line up with TRBD1. The junction had 0 bases not matched to a gene; V was cut back by 5 bases and J by 7 bases. This CDR3 is 11 amino acids long. CDR1 and CDR2 from the germline V gene are MNHEY and SVGAGI. The CDR3 bases are TGTGCCAGCAGTGGGACAGGTGAAGCTTTCTTT. Its protein product is CASSGTGEAFF.

The rearrangement links TRBV13 to TRBJ1-2; perhaps TRBD1 as D (6 bases). This CDR3 is built from 15 residues. Trimming took 1 base from V and 2 from J, leaving 11 bases between them. The germline CDR1 and CDR2 sequences are PRHDT and FYEKMQ (reference sequence). CDR3 sequence (DNA): TGTGCCAGCAGCTTAGAAGGTCAGGGGAACTATGGCTACACCTTC. Its translation is CASSLEGQGNYGYTF.

A few counts support this clone. V and J are TRBV11-3 and TRBJ2-1; TRBD2 aligns across 10 bases. Trimming took 1 base from V and 7 from J; bases not matched to a gene: 4. There are 15 residues in the CDR3. CDR1 is SGHNT and CDR2 is YENEEA in the germline V gene. Written as DNA, the CDR3 is TGTGCCAGCAGCTTAGTCCTAGCGGGAGAGAATGAGCAGTTCTTC. Its translation: CASSLVLAGENEQFF.

This chain joins TRBV9 and TRBJ2-2, with 8 positions matching TRBD2. V shed 4 bases and J 4 bases; nucleotides not matched to a gene: 6. The CDR3 runs to 15 residues. CDR1 SGDLS and CDR2 YYNGEE come from the germline V gene. DNA of the CDR3: TGTGCCAGCAGCCCTCGGGAGGGGGGCACCGGGGAGCTGTTTTTT. It specifies CASSPREGGTGELFF.

This chain links TRBV10-3 with TRBJ2-2, with D unresolved. This CDR3 region has 12 residues. The ends were cut back, 3 bases at V and 6 bases at J, with 5 bases in the middle. The V gene's germline CDR1 is ENHRY and CDR2 SYGVKD. The chain's CDR3 is CAISDRAGELFF. CDR3 nucleotide sequence: TGTGCCATCAGTGATAGAGCCGGGGAGCTGTTTTTT.

The chain carries TRBV4-2 and TRBJ2-7; TRBD1 agrees at 7 bases. The germline V gene has CDR1 LGHNA and CDR2 YNFKEQ. The CDR3 is 14 residues long. V lost 1 base, J lost 5 bases, and 5 bases stayed unmatched. The CDR3 DNA is TGTGCCAGCAGCCAAGCGGGGACAGTCCACGAGCAGTACTTC. Protein product: CASSQAGTVHEQYF.

The rearrangement joins TRBV28 to TRBJ1-4; D is undetermined. The V gene's germline CDR1 is MDHEN and CDR2 SYDVKM. The CDR3 length is 14 residues. V was cut by 6 bases and J by 4 bases, with 12 bases left in between. The CDR3 region is CASSFAVVNEKLFF. The CDR3 DNA reads as TGTGCCAGCAGCTTTGCCGTAGTTAATGAAAAACTGTTTTTT.